The 30 T cell receptor beta chains given below trace back to one sample, sequenced in a study of cytomegalovirus exposure and HLA in healthy donors. 13 Jbeta primers and 60 Vbeta primers were used for the PCR. Method: immunoSEQ multiplex PCR; TCRdb's copy keeps in-frame clones and lacks some. The sample yields 150,000 to 200,000 clones, 60% to 80% seen once. The sequenced material came from PBMCs. These receptors came from a man aged 18-30 years in good health and CMV-seropositive.

This chain uses TRBV2 with TRBJ2-5; 14 nucleotides align to TRBD2. The CDR3 covers 18 residues. Germline V CDR1 and CDR2: SNHLY, FYNNEI. The V segment lost 6 bases and the J segment 1 base; nucleotides outside the gene matches: 10. The CDR3, as DNA: TGTGCCAGCAGCGTGGGACTAGCGGGAGCGTTGTCCCAAGAGACCCAGTACTTC. Its translation is CASSVGLAGALSQETQYF.

Only one count was recorded for this clone. The chain uses TRBV6-4 and TRBJ1-2, with a possible D match to TRBD1 (6 bases). Per the germline V gene, CDR1 is MRHNA and CDR2 is SNTAGT. The CDR3 runs 15 residues. V shed 6 bases and J shed 0 bases, with 14 bases lying between them. Here the CDR3 reads CASRKEQGANYGYTF. The CDR3 bases are TGTGCCAGCAGGAAAGAACAGGGAGCTAACTATGGCTACACCTTC.

The V gene is TRBV6-5, the J gene TRBJ2-1; 9 positions agree with TRBD2. V gave up 6 bases and J gave up 12 bases; unmatched junction bases: 18. The CDR3 has 16 residues. In germline, CDR1 is MNHEY, CDR2 SVGAGI. CDR3 sequence reads: CASSYLSGGRAPGQFF. The CDR3 region has the DNA TGTGCCAGCAGCTACCTCTCTGGCGGGAGGGCCCCTGGGCAGTTCTTC.

The chain is built from TRBV19 and TRBJ1-3, with D perhaps matching TRBD1 (6 bases). CDR3 length: 14 residues. V was pared by 9 bases and J by 2 bases, with 14 bases between. Germline CDR1 reads LNHDA; CDR2 reads SQIVND (reference sequence). The CDR3 DNA reads TGTGCCAGCACGCAGGGGCTCACTGGAAACACCATATATTTT. The encoded protein is CASTQGLTGNTIYF.

V usage is TRBV30 and J usage is TRBJ2-3; TRBD2 matches at 7 bases. The trim removed 2 bases at V and 6 bases at J, leaving 5 bases unmatched. This CDR3 spans 13 amino acids. Germline V CDR1 and CDR2: GTSNPN, SVGIG (reference sequence). Written as DNA, the CDR3 is TGTGCCTGGAGTTTACTAGCGAGGGATACGCAGTATTTT. It codes for CAWSLLARDTQYF.

This clone was counted a few times. J is TRBJ1-1 and V is TRBV6-1; 8 nucleotides agree with TRBD1. This CDR3 contains 14 residues. Trimming at V came to 8 bases and at J to 3 bases, leaving 8 bases not matched to a gene. Per germline, CDR1 MNHNS and CDR2 SASEGT. The DNA of the CDR3 is TGTGCCAGCGACCTGGACAGGGTGGACACTGAAGCTTTCTTT. Protein product: CASDLDRVDTEAFF.

Only a few counts were recorded for this clone. The CDR3 is CASSWASSTDTQYF. The CDR3 nucleotides are TGTGCCAGCAGCTGGGCTTCTAGCACAGATACGCAGTATTTT. The V gene is TRBV5-6, the J gene TRBJ2-3; no definite D call. Germline V gene lookup returns CDR1 SGHDT and CDR2 YYEEEE. Trimming took off 3 bases at V and 0 bases at J, with 8 bases between the two ends. The CDR3 sequence is 14 residues long.

The CDR3 loop is CASSLVGTGGDYGYTF. CDR3 in DNA: TGTGCCAGCAGCTTAGTTGGGACAGGGGGAGACTATGGCTACACCTTC. V usage is TRBV7-2 and J usage is TRBJ1-2; TRBD1 matches 11 bases. The CDR3 is 16 amino acids. The trim removed 1 base at V and 3 bases at J, leaving 4 bases unmatched. Germline CDR1 is SGHTA and CDR2 is FQGNSA.

The chain uses TRBV10-3 and TRBJ1-5; D may be TRBD1 (6 bases). The CDR3 has 17 amino acids. The germline gives CDR1 ENHRY, CDR2 SYGVKD. The V end was cut by 2 bases, the J end by 0 bases, with 14 bases between. CDR3 amino acids: CAISEGQGSNSNQPQHF. The CDR3 bases are TGTGCCATCAGTGAGGGTCAGGGGAGTAATAGCAATCAGCCCCAGCATTTT.

In its sample, this clone was seen a few times. The genes are TRBV19 and TRBJ1-5, with D tentatively TRBD1 (5 bases). The V and J ends lost 7 bases and 2 bases respectively, with 15 bases between them. CDR3 length: 15 amino acids. Looked up from germline, CDR1 is LNHDA and CDR2 is SQIVND (reference sequence). The CDR3 DNA reads as TGTGCCAGTAATTACGGAGGGGAGGGCAATCAGCCCCAGCATTTT. Its translation is CASNYGGEGNQPQHF.

The chain couples TRBV11-3 to TRBJ2-5, with TRBD2 identical over 9 bases. Looked up from germline, CDR1 is SGHNT and CDR2 is YENEEA. The CDR3 totals 15 residues. V trimming: 5 bases; J trimming: 5 bases; junction bases outside the gene matches: 9. CDR3 nucleotide sequence: TGTGCCAGCAGCCCCGGCGGGGGGGCGGTTGAGACCCAGTACTTC. It yields the protein CASSPGGGAVETQYF. Supplemented by reference TRBV11-3 and TRBJ2-5, the full variable domain reads EAGVVQSPRYKIIEKKQPVAFWCNPISGHNTLYWYLQNLGQGPELLIRYENEEAVDDSQLPKDRFSAERLKGVDSTLKIQPAELGDSAVYLCASSPGGGAVETQYFGPGTRLLVL.

This rearrangement joins TRBV7-2 to TRBJ1-2; D is ambiguous. Trimming pared 8 bases from V and 4 bases from J, leaving 23 bases between. The CDR3 consists of 16 residues. Germline CDR1 SGHTA, CDR2 FQGNSA. The CDR3 loop is CASEHNGGQVGYGYTF. In DNA, the CDR3 is TGTGCCAGCGAACATAACGGAGGGCAGGTCGGCTATGGCTACACCTTC.

The rearrangement links TRBV5-1 to TRBJ2-1; TRBD2 aligns across 7 bases. The CDR3 sequence is 16 residues long. Germline V gene data show CDR1 as SGHRS and CDR2 as YFSETQ. V lost 4 bases to trimming and J lost 4 bases; unmatched junction nucleotides: 11. In DNA, the CDR3 is TGCGCCAGCAGCCAAGGGGCGGGACTACAATACAATGAGCAGTTCTTC. As protein: CASSQGAGLQYNEQFF. Using reference TRBV5-1 and TRBJ2-1 for the parts outside the CDR3, the full variable domain is KAGVTQTPRYLIKTRGQQVTLSCSPISGHRSVSWYQQTPGQGLQFLFEYFSETQRNKGNFPGRFSGRQFSNSRSEMNVSTLELGDSALYLCASSQGAGLQYNEQFFGPGTRLTVL.

The table lists this clone with a few counts. This chain uses TRBV6-5 with TRBJ2-5; possibly TRBD1 for D (6 bases). Trimming shortened V by 6 bases and J by 3 bases, and 8 bases separated the two germline ends. The CDR3 loop spans 12 amino acids. CDR1 MNHEY and CDR2 SVGAGI come from the germline V gene. This CDR3 is CASSSGEETQYF. CDR3 coding DNA: TGTGCCAGCAGCTCAGGGGAAGAGACCCAGTACTTC.

This sequence joins TRBV11-2 and TRBJ1-5; weak D call: TRBD1 (5 bases). Germline CDR1 reads SGHAT; CDR2 reads FQNNGV. This CDR3 is built from 16 residues. Between the trimmed V and J ends, which lost 5 bases and 0 bases, there was a span of 14 bases. This CDR3 is CASSPWGGYSNQPQHF. CDR3 DNA: TGTGCCAGCAGCCCATGGGGGGGTTATAGCAATCAGCCCCAGCATTTT.

This chain connects TRBV9 to TRBJ1-3, with TRBD1 identical over 7 bases. With V trimmed by 3 bases and J by 3 bases, 9 bases remained unmatched. CDR1 and CDR2 from the germline V gene are SGDLS and YYNGEE. There are 16 residues in the CDR3. The CDR3 DNA follows: TGTGCCAGCAGCGCAACAGGGGCCGTGGGTGGAAACACCATATATTTT. This sequence encodes CASSATGAVGGNTIYF.

The chain uses TRBV30 and TRBJ1-4; D ambiguous. Germline V lookup: CDR1 GTSNPN, CDR2 SVGIG (reference sequence). The length of the CDR3 is 13 residues. Trimming removed 5 bases at V and 4 bases at J, with 11 bases between. Here the CDR3 DNA reads TGTGCCTGGGGCAGATCGATTAATGAAAAACTGTTTTTT. It codes for CAWGRSINEKLFF.

The rearrangement uses TRBV28 and TRBJ2-3; possible D gene TRBD1, 6 bases. Per the germline V gene, CDR1 is MDHEN and CDR2 is SYDVKM. The V and J ends lost 11 bases and 1 base respectively, with 13 bases between them. The CDR3 extends over 13 amino acids. The CDR3 here is CAPWGQRTDTQYF. DNA for the CDR3: TGTGCCCCATGGGGACAACGCACAGATACGCAGTATTTT.

This sequence joins TRBV5-1 and TRBJ1-3; D gene uncertain. V lost 4 bases, J lost 0 bases, and 11 bases lay in between. The germline gives CDR1 SGHRS, CDR2 YFSETQ. There are 15 residues in the CDR3. CDR3 coding DNA: TGCGCCAGCAGCCCGCAAACCAGCTCTGGAAACACCATATATTTT. Translated, it gives CASSPQTSSGNTIYF.

The rearrangement links TRBV7-8 to TRBJ2-7; D is possibly TRBD1 (6 bases). The CDR3 is 15 amino acids. V lost 2 bases to trimming and J lost 2 bases, with 13 bases between them. Per the germline V gene, CDR1 is SGHVS and CDR2 is FQNEAQ. Here the CDR3 DNA reads TGTGCCAGCAGCTTATCCGGGACACGGACCTACGAGCAGTACGTC. As protein: CASSLSGTRTYEQYV.

CDR3 sequence reads: CASSWVPDRVTEAFF. Written as DNA, the CDR3 is TGTGCCAGCAGCTGGGTTCCGGACAGGGTCACTGAAGCTTTCTTT. The chain combines TRBV6-5 with TRBJ1-1; 8 bases agree with TRBD1. V trimming: 6 bases; J trimming: 4 bases; junction bases outside the gene matches: 10. The CDR3 extends over 15 amino acids. CDR1 is MNHEY and CDR2 is SVGAGI in the germline V gene.

The chain has TRBV20-1 and TRBJ1-1; D possibly corresponds to TRBD1 (6 bases). Trimming stripped 6 bases from V and 9 bases from J, with 14 bases between. The CDR3 has 11 residues. The V gene's germline CDR1 is DFQATT and CDR2 SNEGSKA (reference sequence). The CDR3 region has the DNA TGCAGTGCGCAGACAGGCGGAAAAGCTTTCTTT. Translating gives CSAQTGGKAFF.

This chain links TRBV29-1 with TRBJ2-7; TRBD2 aligns across 10 bases. This CDR3 is 14 amino acids long. The germline gives CDR1 SQVTM, CDR2 ANQGSEA. With V trimmed by 4 bases and J by 1 base, 4 bases remained unmatched. The CDR3 region has the DNA TGCAGCGTTGGACTAGCGGGCCTGTCCTACGAGCAGTACGTC. Its translation: CSVGLAGLSYEQYV.

The rearrangement links TRBV5-4 to TRBJ2-5; 13 nucleotides agree with TRBD2. Unmatched junction bases numbered 6, after V lost 0 bases and J lost 4 bases. This CDR3 is built from 17 residues. Germline loops: CDR1 SGHNT, CDR2 YYREEE (reference sequence). CDR3 nucleotide sequence: TGTGCCAGCAGCTTGGGTGGGACTAGCGGGGTCGGAGAGACCCAGTACTTC. It translates to CASSLGGTSGVGETQYF. Based on the CDR3 plus reference TRBV5-4 and TRBJ2-5, the full variable domain is ETGVTQSPTHLIKTRGQQVTLRCSSQSGHNTVSWYQQALGQGPQFIFQYYREEENGRGNFPPRFSGLQFPNYSSELNVNALELDDSALYLCASSLGGTSGVGETQYFGPGTRLLVL.

The chain uses TRBV2 and TRBJ1-2; possible D gene TRBD1, 5 bases. The CDR3 is 13 amino acids. Trimming shortened V by 4 bases and J by 7 bases, and 13 bases separated the two germline ends. Per the germline V gene, CDR1 is SNHLY and CDR2 is FYNNEI. CDR3 sequence: CASSGQLRGGYTF. Here the CDR3 DNA reads TGTGCCAGCAGTGGGCAGCTAAGGGGTGGCTACACCTTC.

The V gene is TRBV30, the J gene TRBJ1-2; TRBD1 might be the D (5 bases). Per the germline V gene, CDR1 is GTSNPN and CDR2 is SVGIG (reference sequence). This CDR3 has 16 amino acids. With 1 base removed from V and 7 bases from J, the gap between germline ends came to 22 bases. The CDR3 sequence: CAWSDFVQGDEAGYTF. The CDR3, as DNA: TGTGCCTGGAGTGACTTCGTTCAGGGTGATGAGGCTGGCTACACCTTC.

The rearrangement uses TRBV7-6 and TRBJ2-1; TRBD2 aligns across 9 bases. CDR3 size: 16 residues. CDR1 and CDR2 (germline): SGHVS, FNYEAQ. V dropped 1 base and J dropped 4; count of bases not matched to a gene: 5. The CDR3 sequence is CASSLEVTSGYNEQFF. CDR3 in DNA: TGTGCCAGCAGCTTAGAGGTGACTAGCGGTTACAATGAGCAGTTCTTC.

The chain uses TRBV2 and TRBJ1-6, with TRBD1 matching 8 bases. This CDR3 region has 15 residues. Germline CDR1 SNHLY, CDR2 FYNNEI. The V segment lost 6 bases and the J segment 6 bases; nucleotides outside the gene matches: 7. The CDR3 DNA reads TGTGCCAGCAGCCCCGCGCAGGGGGCTAATTCACCCCTCCACTTT. This translates into CASSPAQGANSPLHF.

This clone was recorded once. This chain connects TRBV29-1 to TRBJ1-1; 8 bases agree with TRBD1. V was clipped by 4 bases and J by 0 bases; unmatched bases: 4. The CDR3 covers 14 residues. The germline CDR1 and CDR2 sequences are SQVTM and ANQGSEA. The CDR3 sequence: CSVARTGLNTEAFF. The CDR3 coding sequence is TGCAGCGTTGCCCGGACAGGGTTGAACACTGAAGCTTTCTTT. The full variable domain, completed using reference TRBV29-1 and TRBJ1-1, is SAVISQKPSRDICQRGTSLTIQCQVDSQVTMMFWYRQQPGQSLTLIATANQGSEATYESGFVIDKFPISRPNLTFSTLTVSNMSPEDSSIYLCSVARTGLNTEAFFGQGTRLTVV.

This clone was seen more than once but under ten times. J is TRBJ1-1 and V is TRBV10-2; perhaps TRBD1 as D (6 bases). The CDR3 sequence is 14 residues long. Trimming stripped 6 bases from V and 1 base from J, with 12 bases between. The germline CDR1 and CDR2 sequences are WSHSY and SAAADI. CDR3 bases: TGCGCCAGCAGGCATCAGGACAGGAACACTGAAGCTTTCTTT. It codes for CASRHQDRNTEAFF.